This T cell receptor (beta chain) was profiled in a study of T cell changes during pregnancy in multiple sclerosis. TCRdb's table, derived via immunoSEQ multiplex PCR, lists solely in-frame clones and lacks some. The sample records nearly 80,000 clones, 90% to 95% being singletons. The CDR3 runs to 13 residues. Trimming took 1 base from V and 1 from J, leaving 7 bases between them. Germline CDR1 SQVTM, CDR2 ANQGSEA. This clonotype was obtained from a female donor with multiple sclerosis, enrolled in a pregnancy study. The sequencing used CD4+ T cells from peripheral blood mononuclear cells, collected before pregnancy. The chain recombines TRBV29-1 with TRBJ1-1; D is unclear. The CDR3 nucleotides are TGCAGCGTTGAAGTGGGCGAGAACACTGAAGCTTTCTTT. Residues: CSVEVGENTEAFF.